This T cell receptor (beta chain) appears in the sequencing data of a study of T-cell reconstitution after alpha-beta-depleted transplantation in children. General study points: One year post-transplant, T-cell counts and diversity were largely derived from T cells produced anew.

This clonotype was counted a few times. Its antigen is undetermined. J was trimmed by 2 bases and V by 6 bases; bases with no gene match: 7. CDR1 is SEHNR, CDR2 FQNEAQ, per germline (reference sequence). This CDR3 comprises 16 residues. The authors prepared the TCRbeta library with unique molecular identifiers. TCRdb redid the calling of the PCR reads with MiXCR, one entry per CDR3 protein. The sample yields roughly 180,000 distinct CDR3 sequences, around 10% seen once. The receptor comes from a boy aged 2 to 10 with acute myeloid leukemia, due to receive a stem cell transplant. The chain employs TRBV7-9 and TRBJ2-3; 11 nucleotides align to TRBD2. The sequenced sample was PBMCs, obtained before TCRalphabeta/CD19-depleted stem cell transplant. CDR3 loop: CASRHTSGSPTDTQYF. CDR3 DNA sequence: TGTGCCAGCAGACATACTAGCGGGAGCCCCACAGATACGCAGTATTTT.